This TCR beta chain was sequenced in a study of early T cells in non-severe SARS-CoV-2 infection. Study information: Chains were not paired, and sequencing was done on bulk RNA from unsorted whole blood.

This clonotype was counted ten times or more. Its antigen is not known. Study-wide results and caveats: Anti-spike CD8 specificities were favored by VDJdb matching, whose results missed private and CD4 specificities.

Researchers attached unique molecular identifiers to individual cDNA molecules. TCRdb redid the calling of the 5' RACE reads with MiXCR, one entry per CDR3 protein. The table records around 25,000 distinct CDR3 sequences, about 4.6% of them present only once. This receptor was taken from an adult who was a healthcare worker with PCR-confirmed SARS-CoV-2 infection or an uninfected control (not recorded which). The sample comprised whole blood.

CDR3 DNA: TGTGCCAGCAGCCAAGGACTAGCGGGAGCCTACGAGCAGTACTTC. It yields the protein CASSQGLAGAYEQYF. The chain employs TRBV3-1 and TRBJ2-7; TRBD2 matches 12 bases. Germline V lookup: CDR1 LGHDT, CDR2 YNNKEL (reference sequence). The trim removed 1 base at V and 2 bases at J, leaving 0 bases unmatched. The CDR3 has 15 residues.